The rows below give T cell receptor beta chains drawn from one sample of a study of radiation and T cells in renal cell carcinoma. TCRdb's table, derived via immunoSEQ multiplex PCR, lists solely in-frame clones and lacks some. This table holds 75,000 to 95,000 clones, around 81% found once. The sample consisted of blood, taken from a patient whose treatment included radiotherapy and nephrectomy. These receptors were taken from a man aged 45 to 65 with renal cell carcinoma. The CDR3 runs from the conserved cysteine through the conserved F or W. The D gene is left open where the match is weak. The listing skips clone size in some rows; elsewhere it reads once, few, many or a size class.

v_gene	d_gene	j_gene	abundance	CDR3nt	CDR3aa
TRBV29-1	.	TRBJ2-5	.	TGCAGCGTTGAAGAGATGTATGGGGAGACCCAGTACTTC	CSVEEMYGETQYF
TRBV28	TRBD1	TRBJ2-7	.	TGTGCCAGCAGGCTTCTGGGGACAGGGGCCTACGAGCAGTACTTC	CASRLLGTGAYEQYF
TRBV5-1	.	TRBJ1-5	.	TGCGCCAGCAGCTTGGGACGGTCGCATGGCAATCAGCCCCAGCATTTT	CASSLGRSHGNQPQHF
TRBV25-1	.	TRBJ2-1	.	TGTGCCAGCAGTGATACTGGATTCGTTGTAAATGAGCAGTTCTTC	CASSDTGFVVNEQFF
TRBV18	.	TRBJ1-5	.	TGTGCCAGCTCACTCAATAGCAATCAGCCCCAGCATTTT	CASSLNSNQPQHF
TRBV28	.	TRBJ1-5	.	TGTGCCAGCAGTTTAAAAGCAGGGGCCGGCAATCAGCCCCAGCATTTT	CASSLKAGAGNQPQHF
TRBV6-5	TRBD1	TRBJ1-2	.	TGTGCCAGCAGGACAAGGGCAGGGGGCGATGGCTACACCTTC	CASRTRAGGDGYTF
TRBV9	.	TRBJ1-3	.	TGTGCCAGCAGCGGCTACCCCGGAAACACCATATATTTT	CASSGYPGNTIYF
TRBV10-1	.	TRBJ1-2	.	TGCGCCAGCAGTGCGGGCGGTTCCTATGGCTACACCTTC	CASSAGGSYGYTF
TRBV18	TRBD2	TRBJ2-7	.	TGTGCCAGCTCACCTACCGGGACTAGCTCCTACGAGCAGTACTTC	CASSPTGTSSYEQYF
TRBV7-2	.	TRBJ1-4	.	TGTGCCAGCAGCCTGGGGGGGGCTGGGGAAAAACTGTTTTTT	CASSLGGAGEKLFF
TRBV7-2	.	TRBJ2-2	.	TGTGCCTCAATGGGGTTCGCGAACACCGGGGAGCTGTTTTTT	CASMGFANTGELFF
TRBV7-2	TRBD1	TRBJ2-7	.	TGTGCCAGCAGCTACGGGACAGCATCCTACGAGCAGTACTTC	CASSYGTASYEQYF
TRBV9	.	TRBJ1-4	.	TGTGCCAGCCATTCACAGTCGGGGGGGGAAAAACTGTTTTTT	CASHSQSGGEKLFF
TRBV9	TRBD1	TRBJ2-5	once	TGTGCCAGCAGCGATGGTGGGGACAGGGGCAGAGAGACCCAGTACTTC	CASSDGGDRGRETQYF
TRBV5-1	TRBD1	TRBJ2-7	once	TGCGCCAGCAGCTCGGGACAGGGTAGCGAGCAGTACTTC	CASSSGQGSEQYF
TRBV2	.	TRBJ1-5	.	TGTGCCAGTCGTCGGGGGGGGCGCAATAGCAATCAGCCCCAGCATTTT	CASRRGGRNSNQPQHF
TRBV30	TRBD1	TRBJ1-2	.	TGTGCCTGGGGGACAGATAACTATGGCTACACCTTC	CAWGTDNYGYTF
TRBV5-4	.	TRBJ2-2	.	TGTGCCATTAGAACCGGGACCGCCGGCGGCAATCGGGAGCTGTTTTTT	CAIRTGTAGGNRELFF
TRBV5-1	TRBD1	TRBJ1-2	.	TGCGCCAGCAGCTTGGGGACAGGGGTCGGCTACACCTTC	CASSLGTGVGYTF
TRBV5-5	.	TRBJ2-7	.	TGTGCCAGCAGCTTCTCCTACGAGCAGTACTTC	CASSFSYEQYF
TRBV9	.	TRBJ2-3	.	TGTGCCAGCAGCCCATTTAAGCTGGCGGGCCTCAGCACAGATACGCAGTATTTT	CASSPFKLAGLSTDTQYF
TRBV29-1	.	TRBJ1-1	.	TGCAGCGTTAGGCCCGGGGCGACTGAAGCTTTCTTT	CSVRPGATEAFF
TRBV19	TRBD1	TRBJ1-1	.	TGTGCCAGTAGCCCTAGGACAGGAGTGAACACTGAAGCTTTCTTT	CASSPRTGVNTEAFF
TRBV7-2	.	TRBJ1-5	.	TGTGCCAGCAGCCTCCGGGGGGGCGAACAGCCCCAGCATTTT	CASSLRGGEQPQHF
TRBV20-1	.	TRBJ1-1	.	TGCAGTGCCCGTGGGGGGCGCGAAGCTTTCTTT	CSARGGREAFF
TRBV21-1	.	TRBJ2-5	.	TGTGCCAGCAGGCCGCCGGAGCGGGAGTATATGGAGACCCAGTACTTC	CASRPPEREYMETQYF
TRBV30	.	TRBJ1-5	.	TGTGCCTGGAGTGTCACAAGTAGCAATCAGCCCCAGCATTTT	CAWSVTSSNQPQHF
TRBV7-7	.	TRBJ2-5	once	TGTGCTAGCAGCTTAGATCTCAGCCAGACCCAGTACTTC	CASSLDLSQTQYF
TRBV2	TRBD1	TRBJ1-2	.	TGTGCCAGCAGGCACAGGGGAGGTGGCTACACCTTC	CASRHRGGGYTF
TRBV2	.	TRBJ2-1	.	TGTGCCAGCAGATTAAACCAGGACGGGGATGAGCAGTTCTTC	CASRLNQDGDEQFF
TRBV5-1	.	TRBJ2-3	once	TGCGCCAGCACCCACGAAGGTACCGATACGCAGTATTTT	CASTHEGTDTQYF
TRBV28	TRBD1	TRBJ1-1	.	TGTGCCAGCAGTCTGGGACAGGGTGATTATACTGAAGCTTTCTTT	CASSLGQGDYTEAFF